One sample yielded the 30 T cell receptor beta chains listed below, sequenced in a study of beta chain bispecific antibodies for T cell cancers. No cognate antigen is known for these TCRs. TCRdb reprocessed the 5' RACE reads with MiXCR, giving one entry per CDR3 protein. The sample has about 9,000 distinct CDR3 sequences, about 2% seen once; the top ten hold around 70%. Blood mononuclear cells were expanded for roughly 3 days using either OKT3 anti-CD3 antibody or CD3/CD28 beads. Study findings and constraints: The leukemia cells, rather than normal T cells, gave most of the targeted TRBV signal.

Sequencing was performed on T cells from a healthy donor cultured with Jurkat leukemia cells, taken from a culture containing an anti-CD19 bispecific antibody. The receptors derive from a human donor in good health. Some clones in this sample may be carry-over from other donors' samples.

This clonotype occurred many times. The chain links TRBV28 to TRBJ1-4; D is perhaps TRBD1 (6 bases). Trimming cost V 5 bases and J 1 base, with 14 bases left between them. CDR1 and CDR2 (germline): MDHEN, SYDVKM. The CDR3 is made up of 16 amino acids. CDR3 DNA: TGTGCCAGCAGTATACAGGGTACCGTAACTAATGAAAAACTGTTTTTT. This translates into CASSIQGTVTNEKLFF.

This clonotype was observed at least ten times. The V call is TRBV5-1, the J call TRBJ1-1; D remains unclear. Trimming stripped 0 bases from V and 1 base from J, with 4 bases between. Per the germline V gene, CDR1 is SGHRS and CDR2 is YFSETQ. There are 13 residues in the CDR3. CDR3 bases: TGCGCCAGCAGCTTGGCAGGGAACACTGAAGCTTTCTTT. Protein: CASSLAGNTEAFF.

This clonotype showed up many times. The J gene is TRBJ1-2, the V gene TRBV5-1, with D uncertain. CDR3 length: 13 amino acids. Germline CDR1 is SGHRS and CDR2 is YFSETQ. Trimming removed 4 bases from V and 1 base from J, with 8 bases in between. CDR3 sequence (DNA): TGCGCCAGCAGCCCCGGCGTTAACTATGGCTACACCTTC. Translation: CASSPGVNYGYTF.

This clonotype was seen ten or more times. The J gene is TRBJ2-1, the V gene TRBV6-2 or TRBV6-3; possible D gene TRBD2, 7 bases. The V gene's germline CDR1 is MNHEY and CDR2 SVGEGT. Trimming removed 7 bases at V and 9 bases at J, with 16 bases between. The CDR3 contains 13 residues. The CDR3: CASTEGGAGEQFF. DNA for the CDR3: TGTGCCAGCACCGAGGGGGGGGCGGGTGAGCAGTTCTTC.

Sample share makes this clonotype medium-sized. This chain joins TRBV10-3 and TRBJ2-7; 9 bases line up with TRBD1. The V gene's germline CDR1 is ENHRY and CDR2 SYGVKD. The CDR3 runs 14 residues. Germline trimming cut 6 bases from V and 6 bases from J; bases unmatched to any gene: 9. This CDR3 reads CAISLGGQGGEQYF. For the CDR3, the DNA is TGTGCCATCAGCCTCGGGGGACAGGGAGGCGAGCAGTACTTC.

This clonotype has more than one count but fewer than ten. The chain has TRBV6-1 and TRBJ1-4; D is perhaps TRBD1 (6 bases). CDR3 length: 18 residues. CDR1 and CDR2 from the germline V gene are MNHNS and SASEGT. The V end lost 10 bases, the J end lost 3 bases, and 27 bases lay between the germline ends. DNA for the CDR3: TGTGCCACCACTGATTTGATGACTAACAGGGTACCTAATGAAAAACTGTTTTTT. It codes for CATTDLMTNRVPNEKLFF.

This clonotype was observed at least ten times. The CDR3 DNA sequence: TGTGCCAGCAGCGGGACTAGCGGGGGAGGGGATGAGCAGTTCTTC. This sequence encodes CASSGTSGGGDEQFF. This sequence joins TRBV5-8 and TRBJ2-1; 14 bases match TRBD2. Trimming at V came to 4 bases and at J to 8 bases, leaving 5 bases not matched to a gene. The CDR3 contains 15 residues. Germline lookup yields CDR1 SGHTS and CDR2 YDEGEE.

The sample holds many counts of this clonotype. The V gene is TRBV6-5, the J gene TRBJ1-1; D ambiguous. The CDR3 is 14 amino acids. Trimming took 5 bases from V and 4 from J, leaving 14 bases between them. Looked up from germline, CDR1 is MNHEY and CDR2 is SVGAGI. The CDR3: CASSGRVWGTEAFF. DNA for the CDR3: TGTGCCAGCAGTGGTCGGGTTTGGGGCACTGAAGCTTTCTTT.

This clonotype showed up many times. The V call is TRBV19, the J call TRBJ1-1, with TRBD1 matching over 8 bases. After removal of 5 bases from V and 0 bases from J, the junction contained 5 bases not matched to a gene. The V gene's germline CDR1 is LNHDA and CDR2 SQIVND (reference sequence). The CDR3 extends over 15 amino acids. CDR3 DNA sequence: TGTGCCAGTAGTGCACAGGGGGAGGTGAACACTGAAGCTTTCTTT. Protein product: CASSAQGEVNTEAFF.

This clonotype has ten or more counts. The V gene is TRBV7-6, the J gene TRBJ2-7, with a possible D match to TRBD2 (6 bases). V was clipped by 1 base and J by 2 bases, with 6 bases between them. Looked up from germline, CDR1 is SGHVS and CDR2 is FNYEAQ. The CDR3 is 13 amino acids. In DNA, the CDR3 is TGTGCCAGCAGCTTAGGGGAGGCCTACGAGCAGTACTTC. As protein: CASSLGEAYEQYF.

At least ten counts were recorded for this clonotype. An end of the junction does not agree with germline; a read error may underlie this. The genes are TRBV9 and TRBJ1-1; the D gene is possibly TRBD1 (5 bases). Germline V gene sequence: CDR1 SGDLS, CDR2 YYNGEE. CDR3 length equals 17 residues. The CDR3 reads CASSVDGLPTLGTAFGF. CDR3 bases: TGTGCCAGCAGCGTAGACGGCCTACCCACTCTTGGGACCGCTTTCGGGTTT.

In its sample, this clonotype was seen many times. This chain joins TRBV15 and TRBJ1-2; no definite D call. The CDR3 runs 13 residues. The V gene lost 1 base and the J gene lost 6 bases, with 9 bases spanning the gap. Germline V gives CDR1 LNHNV, CDR2 YYDKDF (reference sequence). The chain's CDR3 is CATSRVASDGYTF. CDR3 DNA: TGTGCCACCAGCAGAGTCGCTTCCGATGGCTACACCTTC.

This clonotype was found many times. V gene TRBV15 combines with J gene TRBJ1-6; 7 bases match TRBD1. CDR3 size: 14 residues. J was trimmed by 6 bases and V by 1 base; bases with no gene match: 0. Germline loops: CDR1 LNHNV, CDR2 YYDKDF (reference sequence). The chain's CDR3 is CATSRAGGNSPLHF. The CDR3 nucleotides are TGTGCCACCAGCAGAGCAGGGGGTAATTCACCCCTCCACTTT.

There are many counts of this clonotype. The chain is built from TRBV7-8 and TRBJ1-2; D is unresolved. Germline loops: CDR1 SGHVS, CDR2 FQNEAQ. V was clipped by 0 bases and J by 13 bases, with 15 bases between them. CDR3 length: 13 residues. CDR3 in amino acids: CASSLARADTFTF. In DNA form, the CDR3 reads TGTGCCAGCAGCTTAGCGCGGGCAGACACCTTCACCTTC.

This clonotype was seen ten or more times. The chain is built from TRBV6-5 and TRBJ2-7; D perhaps matches TRBD2 (7 bases). Germline-derived CDR1 and CDR2 are MNHEY and SVGAGI. This CDR3 is 13 amino acids long. Between the trimmed V and J ends, which lost 6 bases and 6 bases, there was a span of 15 bases. The CDR3 here is CASRPTGGAEQYF. CDR3 nucleotides: TGTGCCAGCAGACCCACGGGGGGCGCCGAGCAGTACTTC.

This clonotype has a count of ten or more. The genes are TRBV5-1 and TRBJ1-2; TRBD1 aligns across 7 bases. Germline CDR1 is SGHRS and CDR2 is YFSETQ. V gave up 5 bases and J gave up 0 bases; unmatched junction bases: 7. The CDR3 spans 15 residues. CDR3 bases: TGCGCCAGCAGAGACCGGGACAGTCCTAACTATGGCTACACCTTC. Amino acids: CASRDRDSPNYGYTF.

The table lists this clonotype with many counts. This sequence joins TRBV30 and TRBJ1-1; D is possibly TRBD1 (5 bases). V lost 3 bases and J 3 bases, leaving 17 bases between the germline ends. The germline V gene has CDR1 GTSNPN and CDR2 SVGIG (reference sequence). The CDR3 loop spans 15 amino acids. The CDR3 reads CAWRQEPVVDTEAFF. CDR3 DNA sequence: TGTGCCTGGAGACAGGAACCTGTCGTGGACACTGAAGCTTTCTTT.

This clonotype was recorded many times. The rearrangement links TRBV29-1 to TRBJ2-7; D perhaps matches TRBD1 (6 bases). This CDR3 has 16 amino acids. The V gene's germline CDR1 is SQVTM and CDR2 ANQGSEA. V was shortened by 1 base and J by 0 bases, with 16 bases between the two germline ends. The CDR3, as DNA: TGCAGCGTTGAAGTTCGGACAGCGGCTCTCTCCTACGAGCAGTACTTC. This encodes CSVEVRTAALSYEQYF.

CDR3 nucleotides: TGTGCCTGGAGTTTAAACCGGGCCGACGTCAATCAGCCCCAGCATTTT. This gives the protein CAWSLNRADVNQPQHF. The genes are TRBV30 and TRBJ1-5; D remains ambiguous. The CDR3 has 16 amino acids. The germline V gene has CDR1 GTSNPN and CDR2 SVGIG (reference sequence). Trimming stripped 2 bases from V and 3 bases from J, with 17 bases between.

This clonotype occurred many times. This chain joins TRBV11-2 and TRBJ2-1, with D unclear. The germline CDR1 and CDR2 sequences are SGHAT and FQNNGV. The CDR3 is 16 residues long. V was clipped by 6 bases and J by 0 bases, with 15 bases between them. This chain's CDR3 is CASSVRRTSSYNEQFF. CDR3 coding DNA: TGTGCCAGCAGTGTCCGTCGTACCAGCTCCTACAATGAGCAGTTCTTC.

The table lists this clonotype with many counts. This chain links TRBV7-8 with TRBJ2-3, with D perhaps matching TRBD2 (6 bases). CDR1 and CDR2 from the germline V gene are SGHVS and FQNEAQ. The CDR3 is 16 amino acids. Trimming pared 4 bases from V and 2 bases from J, leaving 16 bases between. The CDR3 loop reads CASSWPPSATTDTQYF. CDR3 in DNA: TGTGCCAGCAGCTGGCCCCCTAGCGCCACCACAGATACGCAGTATTTT.

This clonotype was detected many times. This chain uses TRBV4-1 with TRBJ2-3; D gene unclear. Germline V gene lookup returns CDR1 MGHRA and CDR2 YSYEKL. This CDR3 spans 16 amino acids. Trimming removed 4 bases at V and 0 bases at J, with 14 bases between. CDR3 sequence: CASSPTQITSTDTQYF. CDR3 DNA: TGCGCCAGCAGCCCGACCCAGATAACTAGCACAGATACGCAGTATTTT.

This clonotype was picked up many times. The chain joins TRBV5-1 to TRBJ2-1; the D call may be TRBD1 or TRBD2 (6 bases each). CDR1 is SGHRS and CDR2 is YFSETQ in the germline V gene. The CDR3 runs to 16 residues. V lost 1 base, J lost 0 bases, and 11 bases lay in between. CDR3 sequence: CASSLSGANSYNEQFF. CDR3 DNA sequence: TGCGCCAGCAGCTTGTCGGGGGCTAACTCCTACAATGAGCAGTTCTTC. The variable domain in full, completed from reference TRBV5-1 and TRBJ2-1, reads KAGVTQTPRYLIKTRGQQVTLSCSPISGHRSVSWYQQTPGQGLQFLFEYFSETQRNKGNFPGRFSGRQFSNSRSEMNVSTLELGDSALYLCASSLSGANSYNEQFFGPGTRLTVL.

This clonotype ranks as medium-sized (0.01 to 0.1%). The V and J genes are TRBV20-1 and TRBJ2-1, with D perhaps TRBD2 (5 bases). V lost 0 bases and J lost 8, with 8 bases in between. This CDR3 is built from 12 residues. The germline V gene encodes CDR1 DFQATT and CDR2 SNEGSKA (reference sequence). The CDR3 protein is CSARDISDEQFF. In DNA, the CDR3 is TGCAGTGCTAGAGACATTAGCGATGAGCAGTTCTTC.

This clonotype was recorded at least ten times. V usage is TRBV5-1 and J usage is TRBJ2-1; 8 nucleotides line up with TRBD1. Germline assignment: CDR1 SGHRS and CDR2 YFSETQ. CDR3 size: 17 residues. V lost 2 bases, J lost 4 bases, and 11 bases stayed unmatched. The CDR3, as DNA: TGCGCCAGCAGCTTAGACAGGGGCTGGCCCCAATACAATGAGCAGTTCTTC. Protein: CASSLDRGWPQYNEQFF.

This clonotype was observed a few times. This clone may be a read error of a much larger clone one base away. This chain connects TRBV7-9 to TRBJ1-1; perhaps TRBD1 as D (5 bases). The germline V gene encodes CDR1 SEHNR and CDR2 FQNEAQ (reference sequence). The CDR3 runs 14 residues. CDR3 loop: CVSSLGTGNTEAFF. Here the CDR3 DNA reads TGTGTCAGCAGCTTAGGTACAGGGAACACTGAAGCTTTCTTT.

Ten or more counts support this clonotype. The gene calls are TRBV7-2 and TRBJ1-5; TRBD1 is a possible D gene (6 bases). V was shortened by 3 bases and J by 6 bases, with 15 bases between the two germline ends. Germline loops: CDR1 SGHTA, CDR2 FQGNSA. The CDR3 is made up of 15 amino acids. The CDR3 DNA reads as TGTGCCAGCAGCTTCCAACAGGGTCCAACTCAGCCCCAGCATTTT. Residues: CASSFQQGPTQPQHF.

This clonotype was seen ten or more times. The chain joins TRBV7-6 to TRBJ2-1, with TRBD2 matching 9 bases. Unmatched junction bases numbered 14, after V lost 8 bases and J lost 9 bases. Germline V gives CDR1 SGHVS, CDR2 FNYEAQ. The CDR3 is 15 residues long. CDR3 sequence reads: CASGILGGGAGEQFF. In DNA form, the CDR3 reads TGTGCCAGCGGAATACTAGGCGGGGGGGCGGGTGAGCAGTTCTTC.

This clonotype was seen at least ten times. V is TRBV20-1 and J is TRBJ1-6; 7 positions match TRBD1. This CDR3 spans 16 amino acids. J lost 6 bases, V lost 2 bases, and 10 bases had no gene match. The V gene's germline CDR1 is DFQATT and CDR2 SNEGSKA (reference sequence). The CDR3 protein is CSARWEEGASNSPLHF. CDR3 nucleotide sequence: TGCAGTGCTAGATGGGAGGAGGGGGCGAGTAATTCACCCCTCCACTTT.

The sample holds many counts of this clonotype. The rearrangement links TRBV11-2 to TRBJ2-2; D is perhaps TRBD2 (5 bases). CDR3 size: 18 residues. CDR1 is SGHAT and CDR2 is FQNNGV in the germline V gene. V dropped 0 bases and J dropped 4 bases, with 18 bases sitting between them. CDR3: CASSLDFRGRTSTGELFF. In nucleotides, the CDR3 is TGTGCCAGCAGCTTAGATTTTCGGGGTCGCACCTCCACCGGGGAGCTGTTTTTT.